This passage covers 17 T cell receptor beta chains from one sample sequenced in a study of CD8+ T cells in alopecia areata. cDNA serving as the sequencing template came from extracted, reverse transcribed RNA. Measured with immunoSEQ multiplex PCR; TCRdb has only the in-frame clones, and not every one. The data show about 10,000 clones, 50% to 70% seen once. The study team obtained lesional scalp punch biopsies and peripheral blood from alopecia areata patients. The starting material was skin, obtained at week 0. The receptors come from a human donor with alopecia areata.

This chain links TRBV19 with TRBJ1-2, with unresolved D. Germline V gene data show CDR1 as LNHDA and CDR2 as SQIVND (reference sequence). The CDR3 contains 14 residues. V was pared by 2 bases and J by 0 bases, with 7 bases between. The CDR3 sequence: CASSIQEPNYGYTF. The CDR3 nucleotides read TGTGCCAGTAGTATACAGGAGCCTAACTATGGCTACACCTTC.

The chain employs TRBV11-2 and TRBJ2-7; 8 nucleotides line up with TRBD2. The CDR3 has 15 residues. Germline lookup yields CDR1 SGHAT and CDR2 FQNNGV. Trimming cost V 5 bases and J 0 bases; bases outside gene matches: 6. The CDR3 DNA follows: TGTGCCAGCAGCGAATGGACTAGCAGCTCCTACGAGCAGTACTTC. Its protein is CASSEWTSSSYEQYF.

A single count supports this clone. The J gene is TRBJ2-2, the V gene TRBV9; possible D gene TRBD1, 6 bases. The V end was cut by 3 bases, the J end by 6 bases, with 15 bases between. The CDR3 sequence is 15 residues long. The germline gives CDR1 SGDLS, CDR2 YYNGEE. The CDR3 sequence is CASSGEGVGAGELFF. Written as DNA, the CDR3 is TGTGCCAGCAGCGGCGAGGGGGTTGGCGCCGGGGAGCTGTTTTTT.

V gene TRBV1 combines with J gene TRBJ2-2; no DNA check was done on the table's D call, TRBD2. TRBV1 is a documented pseudogene. CDR3 length: 17 residues. The CDR3 DNA reads TGCACCAGCAGCCTTGGACTAGCGGGGGGTCATCGCGGGGAGCTGTTTTTT. Translated: CTSSLGLAGGHRGELFF.

This clone was counted a few times. This rearrangement joins TRBV6-1 to TRBJ2-1, with a tentative D call TRBD2 (5 bases). This CDR3 comprises 15 residues. Germline CDR1 is MNHNS and CDR2 is SASEGT. The V end was cut by 6 bases, the J end by 5 bases, with 17 bases between. The DNA for the CDR3 is TGTGCCAGCAGGGAACTAGAGGGATTCAACAATGAGCAGTTCTTC. Its translation is CASRELEGFNNEQFF.

This clone was seen a few times. Sequence at one end of the junction differs from germline and may be a read error. The rearrangement uses TRBV5-1 and TRBJ2-5; D unclear. The CDR3 sequence is 14 residues long. Germline V CDR1 and CDR2: SGHRS, YFSETQ. The CDR3: CASSLARIQETQYF. CDR3 coding DNA: TGTGCCAGCAGCTTGGCACGGATTCAAGAGACCCAGTACTTC.

By share of the sample, this clone is medium-sized. V gene TRBV7-2 combines with J gene TRBJ2-1, with 8 positions matching TRBD2. J lost 2 bases, V lost 5 bases, and 8 bases had no gene match. This CDR3 has 16 amino acids. CDR1 is SGHTA, CDR2 FQGNSA, per germline. This chain's CDR3 is CASSPAREGAYNEQFF. CDR3 DNA sequence: TGTGCCAGCAGCCCTGCCCGGGAGGGAGCCTACAATGAGCAGTTCTTC.

V gene TRBV11-3 combines with J gene TRBJ2-3, with D unresolved. CDR1 and CDR2 (germline): SGHNT, YENEEA. This CDR3 spans 10 amino acids. V lost 5 bases and J 9 bases, leaving 6 bases between the germline ends. This chain's CDR3 is CASSARTQYF. The DNA for the CDR3 is TGTGCCAGCAGCGCCAGGACGCAGTATTTT.

The chain couples TRBV19 to TRBJ2-3; D is unresolved. The germline CDR1 and CDR2 sequences are LNHDA and SQIVND (reference sequence). The CDR3 extends over 13 amino acids. V lost 4 bases to trimming and J lost 6 bases, with 11 bases between them. The CDR3 loop reads CASSTPVGDTQYF. As DNA, the CDR3 is TGTGCCAGTAGTACCCCCGTGGGGGATACGCAGTATTTT.

The J gene is TRBJ1-2, the V gene TRBV9; D unclear. The germline CDR1 and CDR2 sequences are SGDLS and YYNGEE. V lost 4 bases, J lost 5 bases, and 18 bases lay in between. The CDR3 length is 15 residues. In DNA form, the CDR3 reads TGTGCCAGCAGCCCCTCCCTAGGACTGAGTTATGGCTACACCTTC. Translating it yields CASSPSLGLSYGYTF.

The chain has TRBV6-1 and TRBJ2-3; no firm D call. Germline CDR1 MNHNS, CDR2 SASEGT. Trimming cost V 0 bases and J 0 bases, with 4 bases left between them. The CDR3 spans 14 residues. Here the CDR3 DNA reads TGTGCCAGCAGTGAAGCGACAAGCACAGATACGCAGTATTTT. It yields the protein CASSEATSTDTQYF.

The V call is TRBV12-5, the J call TRBJ2-7; D might be TRBD1 (6 bases). The ends were cut back, 0 bases at V and 0 bases at J, with 33 bases in the middle. Germline V CDR1 and CDR2: LGHNT, FRNRAP. The CDR3 is 23 residues long. DNA for the CDR3: TGTGCTAGTGGTTTGGTATCTCAAGCCATGACAACCGTTGACAGGAAAGCCTCCTACGAGCAGTACTTC. Protein sequence: CASGLVSQAMTTVDRKASYEQYF.

With regard to this clone: This CDR3 is also generated by other DNA sequences in the sample. The rearrangement links TRBV7-9 to TRBJ2-3; D gene ambiguous. This CDR3 contains 11 residues. V was cut by 6 bases and J by 2 bases, with 3 bases left in between. The germline V gene encodes CDR1 SEHNR and CDR2 FQNEAQ (reference sequence). The CDR3 region is CASSDTDTQYF. The CDR3 nucleotides are TGTGCCAGCAGTGACACAGATACGCAGTATTTT.

The chain combines TRBV7-8 with TRBJ2-1; 10 nucleotides match TRBD2. With V trimmed by 1 base and J by 4 bases, 1 base remained unmatched. Germline V lookup: CDR1 SGHVS, CDR2 FQNEAQ. This CDR3 has 15 residues. The CDR3: CASSLDSGRYNEQFF. Here the CDR3 DNA reads TGTGCCAGCAGCTTAGATAGCGGGAGGTACAATGAGCAGTTCTTC.

CDR3: CASSKLTGDFGNTIYF. The CDR3 coding sequence is TGCGCCAGCAGCAAACTGACAGGGGACTTCGGAAACACCATATATTTT. This chain uses TRBV5-1 with TRBJ1-3; TRBD1 agrees at 8 bases. This CDR3 region has 16 residues. Germline V CDR1 and CDR2: SGHRS, YFSETQ. The ends lost 4 bases at V and 4 bases at J; junction bases unmatched: 10.

This clone occurred a few times. This chain uses TRBV10-3 with TRBJ2-6; TRBD2 matches at 8 bases. The length of the CDR3 is 18 residues. CDR1 and CDR2 from the germline V gene are ENHRY and SYGVKD. V lost 9 bases, J lost 0 bases, and 13 bases stayed unmatched. This chain's CDR3 is CAIYGTSKLPSGANVLTF. As DNA, the CDR3 is TGTGCCATTTACGGGACTAGTAAATTACCCTCTGGGGCCAACGTCCTGACTTTC.

The CDR3 is CASSQGSARTSGGSNTGELFF. The CDR3 DNA reads as TGTGCCAGCAGCCAAGGATCCGCCCGGACTAGCGGGGGCTCGAACACCGGGGAGCTGTTTTTT. The chain employs TRBV4-2 and TRBJ2-2; 13 nucleotides align to TRBD2. Germline values: CDR1 LGHNA, CDR2 YNFKEQ. The CDR3 totals 21 residues. Trimming removed 1 base from V and 0 bases from J; junction bases left unmatched: 11.